The TCR beta chain under discussion was sequenced for a study of blood T cell repertoires in COVID-19. Study-wide background: COVID-19 samples collected from the United States, Italy and Spain covered acute and convalescent phases. T cells, B-cell-depleted T cells, or PBMCs supplied cDNA or gDNA.

CDR3 length equals 14 residues. Unmatched junction bases numbered 6, after V lost 5 bases and J lost 4 bases. CDR1 SSHAT and CDR2 FNYEAQ come from the germline V gene (reference sequence). In the original analysis: Cell counts per sample came from amplifying reference gene primers. Some clones are missing from TCRdb's copy, which holds only in-frame ones; the method was immunoSEQ multiplex PCR. V and J calls and clone size are copied from that table; D and trimming were computed from the DNA. The table lists 150,000 to 200,000 clones, 80% to 90% of them singletons. The chain uses TRBV7-7 and TRBJ2-5; 8 bases are a match to TRBD1. The source material was peripheral blood. This sequence was found in a man in his forties or fifties with active or convalescent COVID-19. CDR3: CASSGSTGGETQYF. The CDR3 nucleotides are TGTGCCAGCAGCGGATCAACAGGGGGAGAGACCCAGTACTTC.